Sequencing of this TCR beta chain was carried out in a study of T cells in Graves' hyperthyroidism and ophthalmopathy. The CDR3 contains 15 residues. V was pared by 6 bases and J by 5 bases, with 6 bases of the junction left unmatched. Germline CDR1 reads MNHEY; CDR2 reads SMNVEV (reference sequence). RNA transcripts served as the template for amplifying TCR beta CDR3 regions. RT-PCR in the first round (using the HTBI primer set) targeted the TCR CDR3. Each CDR3 protein gets one entry after TCRdb re-called the multiplex PCR reads with MiXCR. This table has about 130,000 distinct CDR3 sequences, less than 25% appearing once.

The sequenced sample was blood. The chain uses TRBV27 and TRBJ2-7; 14 bases match TRBD2. The receptor's source is a woman aged 45-59 years with Graves' hyperthyroidism that later progressed to Graves' ophthalmopathy. The CDR3 nucleotides read TGTGCCAGCAGGAATAGGGGACTAGCGGGAGACGAGCAGTACTTC. It codes for CASRNRGLAGDEQYF.